These 30 T cell receptor beta chains were sequenced from one sample in a study of T cells in Graves' hyperthyroidism and ophthalmopathy. The investigators amplified TCR beta CDR3 regions from RNA transcripts. TCR CDR3 underwent first-round RT-PCR with the HTBI primer set. Using its own MiXCR run on the multiplex PCR reads, TCRdb lists one record per CDR3 protein. Here the sample spans hundreds of thousands of distinct CDR3 sequences, roughly 46% being singletons. The sequencing input was peripheral blood or thyroid tissue (not recorded which). The source is an adult man with Graves' disease, either hyperthyroidism or ophthalmopathy (not recorded which).

The rearrangement links TRBV5-5 to TRBJ2-5; 10 nucleotides line up with TRBD1. The germline V gene has CDR1 SGHKS and CDR2 YYEKEE (reference sequence). This CDR3 is 15 amino acids long. V shed 4 bases and J 5 bases; nucleotides not matched to a gene: 8. In DNA, the CDR3 is TGTGCCAGCAGCCCCCGGGACAGGGGAGCGGAGACCCAGTACTTC. Translation gives CASSPRDRGAETQYF.

In this sample, this clonotype turned up once. The chain couples TRBV2 to TRBJ1-5; 7 nucleotides line up with TRBD1. CDR1 is SNHLY, CDR2 FYNNEI, per germline. The CDR3 is 15 residues long. J lost 9 bases, V lost 1 base, and 9 bases had no gene match. CDR3 nucleotide sequence: TGTGCCAGCAGTGAAGAGACAGGGTTTAATGTGCCCCAGCATTTT. It codes for CASSEETGFNVPQHF.

This clonotype has at least ten counts. This chain uses TRBV7-8 with TRBJ1-4; the D gene is possibly TRBD1 (5 bases). CDR1 and CDR2 (germline): SGHVS, FQNEAQ. Between the trimmed V and J ends, which lost 0 bases and 6 bases, there was a span of 11 bases. This CDR3 is built from 15 residues. The CDR3 region is CASSLAGAGDEKLFF. The CDR3 DNA sequence: TGTGCCAGCAGCTTAGCAGGGGCGGGAGATGAAAAACTGTTTTTT.

J is TRBJ1-1 and V is TRBV7-9; 7 nucleotides align to TRBD1. CDR1 is SEHNR and CDR2 is FQNEAQ in the germline V gene (reference sequence). The CDR3 runs to 16 residues. Trimming cost V 5 bases and J 1 base; bases outside gene matches: 10. The chain's CDR3 is CASSSSTQGTNTEAFF. CDR3 bases: TGTGCCAGCAGCAGCTCAACACAGGGGACGAACACTGAAGCTTTCTTT.

The V and J genes are TRBV20-1 and TRBJ1-4; 9 bases map to TRBD1. The CDR3 covers 15 residues. Germline assignment: CDR1 DFQATT and CDR2 SNEGSKA (reference sequence). Unmatched junction bases numbered 11, after V lost 5 bases and J lost 7 bases. The CDR3 region is CSARTTGTGLEKLFF. For the CDR3, the DNA is TGCAGTGCTCGTACTACCGGGACAGGGCTTGAAAAACTGTTTTTT.

This clonotype has at least ten counts. This sequence joins TRBV12-3 or TRBV12-4 and TRBJ1-6, with 7 bases that match TRBD1. The V and J ends lost 6 bases and 8 bases, in that order; junction bases with no gene match: 7. The CDR3 totals 14 residues. In DNA, the CDR3 is TGTGCCAGCAGCCTGGGACAGAAGTATTCACCCCTCCACTTT. Protein product: CASSLGQKYSPLHF.

A word on this clonotype: This sequence may be a read error, since a much larger clone differs from it by one base. The chain joins TRBV7-8 to TRBJ1-2, with 7 bases identical to TRBD1. V trimming: 5 bases; J trimming: 7 bases; junction bases outside the gene matches: 16. Germline V gene sequence: CDR1 SGHVS, CDR2 FQNEAQ. The CDR3 loop spans 16 amino acids. DNA of the CDR3: TGTGCCAGCAGCCTCGACAGGGACCGCAATGTCTTTGGCTACACCTTC. It translates to CASSLDRDRNVFGYTF.

This clonotype was observed many times. This chain uses TRBV25-1 with TRBJ1-1; D might be TRBD1 (5 bases). Germline CDR1 MGHDK, CDR2 SYGVNS. CDR3 length: 15 amino acids. The ends were cut back, 1 base at V and 5 bases at J, with 14 bases in the middle. The CDR3 sequence: CASSESWGRRTEAFF. DNA of the CDR3: TGTGCCAGCAGTGAATCTTGGGGGAGGAGGACTGAAGCTTTCTTT.

The rearrangement joins TRBV29-1 to TRBJ1-2; TRBD1 might be the D (5 bases). Trimming left V 4 bases short and J 13 bases short, with 28 bases between. Looked up from germline, CDR1 is SQVTM and CDR2 is ANQGSEA. The CDR3 has 15 amino acids. The CDR3 loop is CSVARDGLLYGYTTF. The CDR3 DNA reads as TGCAGCGTTGCCCGGGACGGACTTCTCTATGGCTACACCACCTTC.

A remark on this clonotype: No DNA is shown, since the ends of the CDR3 on it are uncertain; the CDR3 is the one TCRdb lists. V usage is TRBV2 and J usage is TRBJ1-5; the D segment call TRBD1 is taken from the table without a DNA check. Germline CDR1 and CDR2: SNHLY and FYNNEI. The CDR3 numbers 15 amino acids, ends counted. The CDR3 is CASILDRGHHQPQHF.

This clonotype was observed at least ten times. This chain uses TRBV24-1 with TRBJ2-2, with a possible D match to TRBD1 (5 bases). Trimming took 3 bases from V and 4 from J, leaving 14 bases between them. Germline loops: CDR1 KGHDR, CDR2 SFDVKD. The CDR3 consists of 16 residues. CDR3 residues: CATSDPREGRTGELFF. In DNA form, the CDR3 reads TGTGCCACCAGTGATCCCAGGGAAGGGCGCACCGGGGAGCTGTTTTTT.

This clonotype was counted only a few times. The J gene is TRBJ2-5, the V gene TRBV11-2; no firm D call. Germline loops: CDR1 SGHAT, CDR2 FQNNGV. Between the trimmed V and J ends, which lost 5 bases and 4 bases, there was a span of 14 bases. This CDR3 region has 14 residues. CDR3 region: CASSQVRPGETQYF. CDR3 nucleotides: TGTGCCAGCAGCCAAGTTCGTCCGGGAGAGACCCAGTACTTC.

This clonotype was counted many times. The rearrangement joins TRBV7-8 to TRBJ1-2; weak D call: TRBD1 (6 bases). The V end lost 1 base, the J end lost 6 bases, and 12 bases lay between the germline ends. Germline assignment: CDR1 SGHVS and CDR2 FQNEAQ. The CDR3 spans 14 residues. CDR3 bases: TGTGCCAGCAGCTTAGTCGCAGGGGTAGATGGCTACACCTTC. Its translation: CASSLVAGVDGYTF.

The chain employs TRBV20-1 and TRBJ2-7; TRBD1 is a possible D gene (6 bases). Germline values: CDR1 DFQATT, CDR2 SNEGSKA (reference sequence). This CDR3 region has 15 residues. The germline V and J ends were trimmed by 1 base and 0 bases, with 13 bases remaining between them. The CDR3 region has the DNA TGCAGTGCTAGAGTGGTGGGGGCCCTCTCCTACGAGCAGTACTTC. Its translation is CSARVVGALSYEQYF.

The chain recombines TRBV5-4 with TRBJ2-7; no clear D. Trimming stripped 1 base from V and 5 bases from J, with 13 bases between. The CDR3 is made up of 14 amino acids. Germline lookup yields CDR1 SGHNT and CDR2 YYREEE (reference sequence). The CDR3 region has the DNA TGTGCCAGCAGCTTGAAGGTGTCTAGAGACGAGCAGTACTTC. Encoded protein: CASSLKVSRDEQYF. Complete variable domain (other parts from reference TRBV5-4 and TRBJ2-7): ETGVTQSPTHLIKTRGQQVTLRCSSQSGHNTVSWYQQALGQGPQFIFQYYREEENGRGNFPPRFSGLQFPNYSSELNVNALELDDSALYLCASSLKVSRDEQYFGPGTRLTVT.

V is TRBV11-2 and J is TRBJ1-2; 7 bases are shared with TRBD1. Germline assignment: CDR1 SGHAT and CDR2 FQNNGV. This CDR3 contains 17 residues. The V and J ends lost 5 bases and 4 bases, in that order; junction bases with no gene match: 16. CDR3 residues: CASSPSGTAVRTYGYTF. In nucleotides, the CDR3 is TGTGCCAGCAGCCCGAGCGGGACAGCTGTTCGTACCTATGGCTACACCTTC.

This clonotype was picked up many times. The chain uses TRBV20-1 and TRBJ2-7, with TRBD2 matching over 8 bases. CDR1 DFQATT and CDR2 SNEGSKA come from the germline V gene (reference sequence). The CDR3 runs 14 residues. V trimming: 1 base; J trimming: 3 bases; junction bases outside the gene matches: 5. The CDR3 DNA follows: TGCAGTGCTAGAGCGGGGACTAGAGGCTACGAGCAGTACTTC. This encodes CSARAGTRGYEQYF.

This chain links TRBV25-1 with TRBJ1-6; TRBD1 is a possible D gene (5 bases). Between the trimmed V and J ends, which lost 2 bases and 6 bases, there was a span of 11 bases. The CDR3 is made up of 15 amino acids. The V gene's germline CDR1 is MGHDK and CDR2 SYGVNS. The CDR3 bases are TGTGCCAGCAGTGAAGCGGGGGGGGTTAATTCACCCCTCCACTTT. This sequence encodes CASSEAGGVNSPLHF.

The chain joins TRBV6-6 to TRBJ2-3; tentative D call: TRBD1 (6 bases). The germline V gene encodes CDR1 MNHNY and CDR2 SVGAGI (reference sequence). The CDR3 runs 15 residues. V lost 2 bases to trimming and J lost 0 bases, with 9 bases between them. CDR3 amino acids: CASSYTGTSTDTQYF. CDR3 nucleotide sequence: TGTGCCAGCAGTTACACTGGGACAAGCACAGATACGCAGTATTTT.

The J gene is TRBJ1-5, the V gene TRBV2; D might be TRBD1 (5 bases). Per germline, CDR1 SNHLY and CDR2 FYNNEI. The V gene lost 7 bases and the J gene lost 3 bases, with 10 bases spanning the gap. The CDR3 loop spans 13 amino acids. CDR3 loop: CASKAGNNQPQHF. For the CDR3, the DNA is TGTGCCAGCAAGGCAGGGAACAATCAGCCCCAGCATTTT.

The chain couples TRBV6-1 to TRBJ2-2; 7 bases are shared with TRBD2. This CDR3 region has 16 residues. Germline values: CDR1 MNHNS, CDR2 SASEGT. The junction had 13 bases not matched to a gene; V was cut back by 5 bases and J by 7 bases. The CDR3 DNA reads TGTGCCAGCAGTTATAATCGGGGAGGGCCGAACGGGGAGCTGTTTTTT. Protein: CASSYNRGGPNGELFF.

The rearrangement joins TRBV10-2 to TRBJ2-5; tentatively, D is TRBD1 (5 bases). The CDR3 contains 14 residues. V was shortened by 6 bases and J by 4 bases, with 15 bases between the two germline ends. Germline lookup yields CDR1 WSHSY and CDR2 SAAADI. CDR3 protein: CASRDTLIGETQYF. The DNA of the CDR3 is TGCGCCAGCAGGGACACCCTTATCGGAGAGACCCAGTACTTC.

Concerning this clonotype itself: A much larger clone differs by one base, so this may be a read error. V and J are TRBV5-1 and TRBJ2-7; tentatively, D is TRBD1 (6 bases). The CDR3 sequence is 13 residues long. Germline V gene sequence: CDR1 SGHRS, CDR2 YFSETQ. Here the CDR3 reads CAGSRTEGDEQYF. The CDR3 DNA is TGCGCCGGCAGCAGGACAGAAGGCGACGAGCAGTACTTC.

The rearrangement uses TRBV7-9 and TRBJ2-7; 8 nucleotides match TRBD1. Trimming at V came to 5 bases and at J to 3 bases, leaving 6 bases not matched to a gene. The CDR3 covers 14 residues. CDR1 is SEHNR, CDR2 FQNEAQ, per germline (reference sequence). CDR3 DNA sequence: TGTGCCAGCAGCCCAGGGGGCGGCCTCTACGAGCAGTACTTC. This codes for CASSPGGGLYEQYF.

The chain uses TRBV20-1 and TRBJ2-7; weak D call: TRBD1 (6 bases). The CDR3 has 17 residues. The germline gives CDR1 DFQATT, CDR2 SNEGSKA (reference sequence). The CDR3 protein is CGFMRPMAGTTSYEQYF. In nucleotides, the CDR3 is TGCGGCTTTATGCGACCTATGGCCGGGACAACCTCCTACGAGCAGTACTTC.

A remark on this clonotype: This may arise from a read error, as a much more abundant clone is one base away. The CDR3 DNA follows: TGCAGTGCCTTGACCGGCAGGGTCTACGAGCAGTACTTC. Translation gives CSALTGRVYEQYF. The chain links TRBV20-1 to TRBJ2-7; tentatively, D is TRBD1 (5 bases). V gave up 6 bases and J gave up 3 bases, with 15 bases separating them. Germline CDR1 DFQATT, CDR2 SNEGSKA (reference sequence). The CDR3 contains 13 residues.

The chain uses TRBV24-1 and TRBJ2-7, with 12 bases aligning to TRBD2. The V gene end was trimmed by 4 bases and the J gene end by 6 bases; junction bases not matched to a gene: 3. The CDR3 loop spans 14 amino acids. CDR1 KGHDR and CDR2 SFDVKD come from the germline V gene. CDR3 bases: TGTGCCACCAGTGACGGACTAGCGGGACCCGAGCAGTACTTC. Translation: CATSDGLAGPEQYF.

This clonotype has a handful of counts. The rearrangement uses TRBV7-2 and TRBJ1-1, with D unresolved. CDR1 is SGHTA and CDR2 is FQGNSA in the germline V gene. This CDR3 comprises 13 residues. Deletions cut 1 base from V and 10 bases from J, with 13 bases between. The CDR3: CASSLDFQDLAFF. DNA for the CDR3: TGTGCCAGCAGCTTAGATTTTCAGGATTTAGCTTTCTTT.

The rearrangement joins TRBV5-1 to TRBJ1-2; weak D call: TRBD1 (5 bases). The germline CDR1 and CDR2 sequences are SGHRS and YFSETQ. The CDR3 runs 15 residues. Trimming pared 0 bases from V and 5 bases from J, leaving 14 bases between. CDR3 in amino acids: CASSLERVGAYGYTF. CDR3 bases: TGCGCCAGCAGCTTGGAGAGGGTTGGGGCGTATGGCTACACCTTC.

The chain uses TRBV29-1 and TRBJ2-3, with 9 bases that match TRBD1. V shed 7 bases and J 6 bases; nucleotides not matched to a gene: 8. The CDR3 runs 13 residues. CDR1 and CDR2 from the germline V gene are SQVTM and ANQGSEA. Here the CDR3 reads CSAPTGGGDTQYF. As DNA, the CDR3 is TGCAGCGCCCCAACAGGGGGCGGCGATACGCAGTATTTT.